Only a few counts were recorded for the clone carrying this TCR beta chain. Its antigen is still unknown. TCRdb itself ran the reads through MiXCR, one entry per CDR3 protein. The sample holds 680,000 or so distinct CDR3 sequences; 35% to 45% are singletons and the top ten take roughly 2.8%. This entry comes from a study of T cell repertoires in cytomegalovirus infection. Study overall: Based on public TCR beta signatures, there were indications of CMV infection and of a matching HLA type. Study-wide points: Carriers of CMV plus the relevant HLA were identified by cumulative public TCR beta family frequency. The response measured ex vivo was dominated by TCR beta clonotypes (HLA-C-restricted and CMV-specific).

Trimming removed 6 bases at V and 4 bases at J, with 13 bases between. CDR1 is LNHDA, CDR2 SQIVND, per germline (reference sequence). The CDR3 loop spans 14 amino acids. The J gene is TRBJ1-3, the V gene TRBV19, with D perhaps TRBD1 (5 bases). Sequenced sample: PBMCs. The source is a human donor in good health (CMV status not recorded). Some clones in this sample may be carry-over from other donors' samples. The CDR3 is CASRAGTIGNTIYF. Here the CDR3 DNA reads TGTGCCAGTAGGGCCGGGACGATCGGAAACACCATATATTTT. The entire variable domain, with the rest obtained from reference TRBV19 and TRBJ1-3, is as follows: DGGITQSPKYLFRKEGQNVTLSCEQNLNHDAMYWYRQDPGQGLRLIYYSQIVNDFQKGDIAEGYSVSREKKESFPLTVTSAQKNPTAFYLCASRAGTIGNTIYFGEGSWLTVV.